This T cell receptor beta chain was identified during a study of blood T cells in healthy people across ages (dated by TCRdb to the mid-2010s). Background for the entire study: In model experiments, roughly one uniquely barcoded TCR beta cDNA molecule per two T cells was captured by template switching. Age-related changes in TCR beta repertoire diversity were measured in the study by deep sequencing normalized with unique cDNA molecular identifiers. Four age groups were formed from the donors: young (average approximately 15 years), middle-aged (less than 40), aged (roughly 56) and long-lived (less than 85). To avoid experimental bias, donors of different ages were distributed randomly across sequencing lanes. For two donors (one aged 18 to 29 and one aged 80 or older), the study analyzed two additional independent replicas of 1 million unique cDNA reads from the same blood draw. On the study overall, not on this receptor specifically: Compared with the aged group, the long-lived group had more naive CD4+ T cells, fewer expanded clones and increased TCR diversity, a pattern suggesting age selection. Conclusive comparison of naive and antigen-experienced compartments was prevented by the profiling of bulk unsorted PBMCs. There was a strong correlation between observed TCR beta diversity and the percentage of naive T cells measured by flow cytometry. Estimates of total diversity based on one million sequenced T cells were regarded as lower bounds and as underestimates. Observed TCR beta diversity per million T cells fell roughly linearly with age, and a significant reduction was already apparent by age around 40. Because the CMV infection status of the donors was unknown, age-related changes in expanded clonotypes may potentially have been confounded.

Library generation was performed with 5' RACE. Sequenced using an Illumina HiSeq 2500. A second PCR of about 6 to 11 cycles was run with a J-beta primer mix and a sample-barcoded 5' primer. Each TCR beta cDNA molecule received a unique molecular identifier from a template-switch 5' adaptor carrying 12 random nucleotides. Each sample yielded at least 2.5 million CDR3-containing paired-end reads. First-strand cDNA synthesis was performed from all RNA using the Mint cDNA synthesis kit, with priming by a TRBC-specific oligonucleotide. After uracil-DNA glycosylase treatment, a first 18-cycle PCR used universal primers M1SS and BC2_uni_R on all cDNA. In the original analysis: For normalization, 1 million high-quality reads, each with a distinct molecular identifier, were randomly selected from each sample. Reads with shared molecular identifiers were discarded instead of being binned into consensus sequences. MiTCR, with a Q25 quality threshold and the strictest error-elimination algorithm, was used for CDR3 identification, clonotype clustering and error correction. A nonparametric unseen species model with Euler transformation was used to estimate lower-bound total TCR beta diversity. TCRdb trimmed public reads at Q25 via fastp, called clones via MiXCR and kept in-frame beta chains. Rows merge per CDR3 protein into single entries with the most common DNA and genes. The V and J calls reflect TCRdb's pipeline rather than the authors' work. Present in this sample are 950,000 to 1,200,000 distinct CDR3 sequences, less than 45% of which were seen just once. The ten largest make up about 12% of the sample.

Concerning this clonotype itself: Its antigen specificity is not known. Base quality data are lacking; no much larger clone is found one base away.

The approximately 39 donors, aged roughly 6 to 90 years, were systemically healthy Caucasian individuals from Russia. Around 9.9 milliliters of peripheral blood were collected from each donor into EDTA-treated Vacutainer tubes. Ficoll-Paque density-gradient centrifugation was used to isolate PBMCs, with at least 6.5 million per sample. Trizol reagent was used to extract total RNA from PBMCs, with at least 5.5 micrograms per sample. Naive CD45RAhigh/CD27high T cell percentages were measured by flow cytometry on a PBMC aliquot from every donor. Sequences MGHDK (CDR1) and SYGVNS (CDR2) are obtained from the germline V gene. The germline V end is reduced by 3 bases and the J end by 5 bases; junction bases left unmatched: 9. From cysteine to phenylalanine, the CDR3 is 15 amino acids long. The sequence is cut down to CDR3 DNA, 45 bases in frame from base 1.

The chain is made from TRBV25-1 and TRBJ2-7; a stretch of 8 junction bases matches TRBD1. This TCR derives from a young man in good health. What was sequenced was blood. The CDR3 amino acid sequence is: CASSDSRQGTHEQYF. The DNA is TGTGCCAGCAGTGATTCGCGACAGGGGACCCACGAGCAGTACTTC.